These 25 T cell receptor beta chains were sequenced from one sample in a study of identical twins' blood T cells. One entry per CDR3 protein, called by TCRdb with MiXCR from the 5' RACE reads. The table has around 380,000 distinct CDR3 sequences, roughly 28% seen once; the top ten hold 6% to 7%. Sequencing was done on a sample of PBMCs. The receptors derive from a woman between 18 and 49 years old in good health.

The chain combines TRBV4-3 with TRBJ1-5, with D unclear. Trimming pared 0 bases from V and 12 bases from J, leaving 15 bases between. Germline CDR1 and CDR2: LGHNA and YSLEER. The CDR3 loop spans 14 amino acids. This CDR3 reads CASSQELGLEIQHF. The DNA of the CDR3 is TGCGCCAGCAGCCAAGAACTCGGGCTCGAGATCCAGCATTTT.

This clonotype was recorded a few times. The chain combines TRBV4-1 with TRBJ2-4, with D possibly called TRBD1 or TRBD2 (6 bases each). V was shortened by 4 bases and J by 6 bases, with 13 bases between the two germline ends. This CDR3 contains 14 residues. Looked up from germline, CDR1 is MGHRA and CDR2 is YSYEKL. This CDR3 reads CASSLEGGSNIQYF. The CDR3 DNA sequence: TGCGCCAGCAGCCTCGAGGGGGGATCAAACATTCAGTACTTC.

The chain has TRBV10-3 and TRBJ2-7, with a tentative D call TRBD2 (5 bases). Per the germline V gene, CDR1 is ENHRY and CDR2 is SYGVKD. V gave up 11 bases and J gave up 5 bases, with 13 bases separating them. The CDR3 runs 11 residues. CDR3: CALGTGNEQYF. DNA for the CDR3: TGTGCCCTAGGAACGGGAAACGAGCAGTACTTC.

This clonotype was picked up a small number of times. CDR3 sequence: CSARDPRGSETQYF. CDR3 in DNA: TGCAGTGCTAGAGATCCTCGCGGGAGTGAGACCCAGTACTTC. The chain has TRBV20-1 and TRBJ2-5; 7 positions agree with TRBD2. The CDR3 length is 14 residues. The germline gives CDR1 DFQATT, CDR2 SNEGSKA (reference sequence). After removal of 0 bases from V and 5 bases from J, the junction contained 6 bases not matched to a gene.

This clonotype showed up many times. The V and J genes are TRBV20-1 and TRBJ1-4; TRBD1 matches at 9 bases. This CDR3 has 14 residues. Germline V CDR1 and CDR2: DFQATT, SNEGSKA (reference sequence). V dropped 5 bases and J dropped 8; count of bases not matched to a gene: 9. The CDR3 loop reads CSAQGGQGLEKLFF. As DNA, the CDR3 is TGCAGTGCTCAAGGGGGACAGGGTTTGGAAAAACTGTTTTTT.

As concerns this clonotype: It may be a read error: a sequence one base away is much more abundant. V and J are TRBV5-1 and TRBJ1-1; D uncertain. The CDR3 has 15 amino acids. Germline loops: CDR1 SGHRS, CDR2 YFSETQ. The CDR3: CASSLVLGKNTEVFF. DNA of the CDR3: TGCGCCAGCAGCTTGGTGTTGGGTAAGAACACTGAAGTTTTCTTT. Supplemented by reference TRBV5-1 and TRBJ1-1, the full variable domain reads KAGVTQTPRYLIKTRGQQVTLSCSPISGHRSVSWYQQTPGQGLQFLFEYFSETQRNKGNFPGRFSGRQFSNSRSEMNVSTLELGDSALYLCASSLVLGKNTEVFFGQGTRLTVV.

This clonotype was detected a few times. V and J are TRBV20-1 and TRBJ2-1; D possibly corresponds to TRBD2 (7 bases). CDR1 DFQATT and CDR2 SNEGSKA come from the germline V gene (reference sequence). V shed 3 bases and J shed 4 bases, with 13 bases lying between them. The CDR3 covers 14 residues. CDR3 sequence reads: CSASFGGPYNEQFF. Written as DNA, the CDR3 is TGCAGTGCTAGCTTCGGGGGGCCGTACAATGAGCAGTTCTTC.

This clonotype was observed a handful of times. The rearrangement uses TRBV6-6 and TRBJ2-7, with 8 positions matching TRBD1. Germline assignment: CDR1 MNHNY and CDR2 SVGAGI (reference sequence). Trimming removed 5 bases from V and 3 bases from J; junction bases left unmatched: 9. The CDR3 loop spans 15 amino acids. The CDR3 here is CASSRRQGKDYEQYF. CDR3 DNA: TGTGCCAGCAGTCGGCGACAGGGGAAAGACTACGAGCAGTACTTC.

The CDR3, as DNA: TGCAGTGCTAGAGACTCTGGAAACACCATATATTTT. This codes for CSARDSGNTIYF. The chain carries TRBV20-1 and TRBJ1-3; no clear D gene. CDR1 and CDR2 (germline): DFQATT, SNEGSKA (reference sequence). V dropped 0 bases and J dropped 0 bases, with 0 bases sitting between them. This CDR3 has 12 residues.

This clonotype occurred a few times. The CDR3 DNA reads TGTGCCAGCAGCAGATGGACAGGGGAGACTGAAGCTTTCTTT. Protein sequence: CASSRWTGETEAFF. This chain joins TRBV5-4 and TRBJ1-1; 9 positions agree with TRBD1. The J segment lost 5 bases and the V segment lost 4 bases, leaving 6 bases of the junction unmatched. CDR1 is SGHNT, CDR2 YYREEE, per germline (reference sequence). This CDR3 contains 14 residues.

The V gene is TRBV6-6, the J gene TRBJ2-5; D is unclear. The V end was cut by 2 bases, the J end by 0 bases, with 7 bases between. Germline-derived CDR1 and CDR2 are MNHNY and SVGAGI (reference sequence). This CDR3 spans 14 amino acids. The CDR3 loop is CASSYLYDQETQYF. The CDR3 DNA reads as TGTGCCAGCAGTTACCTCTATGACCAAGAGACCCAGTACTTC.

The rearrangement links TRBV15 to TRBJ1-1; D not certain. Germline V gives CDR1 LNHNV, CDR2 YYDKDF (reference sequence). V lost 2 bases and J 3 bases, leaving 16 bases between the germline ends. This CDR3 spans 16 amino acids. This chain's CDR3 is CATSRHPQPGYTEAFF. Written as DNA, the CDR3 is TGTGCCACCAGCAGACACCCGCAACCAGGATACACTGAAGCTTTCTTT.

J is TRBJ1-2 and V is TRBV24-1; D is uncertain. Germline CDR1 KGHDR, CDR2 SFDVKD. V lost 4 bases and J lost 4, with 12 bases in between. This CDR3 region has 14 residues. CDR3 nucleotides: TGTGCCACCAGTGACTCGACCCTTCGCTATGGCTACACCTTC. Amino acid sequence: CATSDSTLRYGYTF.

The V and J genes are TRBV27 and TRBJ2-3; D not resolved. Germline V gene lookup returns CDR1 MNHEY and CDR2 SMNVEV (reference sequence). This CDR3 contains 12 residues. Trimming pared 7 bases from V and 4 bases from J, leaving 9 bases between. The CDR3 DNA reads as TGTGCCAGCAAGGCCAATGCAGATACGCAGTATTTT. Amino acids: CASKANADTQYF.

The chain employs TRBV6-2 or TRBV6-3 and TRBJ1-1; D gene uncertain. CDR3 length equals 14 residues. Germline V gene lookup returns CDR1 MNHEY and CDR2 SVGEGT. V was shortened by 7 bases and J by 1 base, with 13 bases between the two germline ends. Here the CDR3 DNA reads TGTGCCAGCATCACACCTAAAAAGAACACTGAAGCTTTCTTT. Its translation: CASITPKKNTEAFF.

This clonotype has a count of ten or more. The V and J genes are TRBV20-1 and TRBJ2-1; 7 nucleotides align to TRBD1. In germline, CDR1 is DFQATT, CDR2 SNEGSKA (reference sequence). CDR3 length equals 14 residues. V shed 3 bases, J shed 12 bases, and the junction held 14 bases outside the gene matches. The CDR3 region is CSARPTGTQGVQFF. CDR3 bases: TGCAGTGCTAGGCCGACAGGGACCCAGGGAGTGCAGTTCTTC.

This clonotype has more than one count but fewer than ten. The rearrangement joins TRBV7-8 to TRBJ2-2; D is unresolved. V gave up 1 base and J gave up 5 bases, with 11 bases separating them. Germline-derived CDR1 and CDR2 are SGHVS and FQNEAQ. CDR3 length equals 15 residues. CDR3 in DNA: TGTGCCAGCAGCTTAGACCGCCGGTTAACCGGGGAGCTGTTTTTT. It codes for CASSLDRRLTGELFF.

The genes are TRBV5-1 and TRBJ1-2; D remains unclear. V dropped 2 bases and J dropped 2 bases, with 19 bases sitting between them. The germline CDR1 and CDR2 sequences are SGHRS and YFSETQ. The length of the CDR3 is 17 residues. DNA of the CDR3: TGCGCCAGCAGCTTCCCTCAGCAGGATGCCGGGAACTATGGCTACACCTTC. Translating gives CASSFPQQDAGNYGYTF.

The CDR3 region is CASSQGGLGRNEKLFF. CDR3 coding DNA: TGCGCCAGCAGCCAAGGGGGTTTGGGGAGAAATGAAAAACTGTTTTTT. This chain links TRBV4-3 with TRBJ1-4; D not certain. Germline V gene data show CDR1 as LGHNA and CDR2 as YSLEER. The CDR3 has 16 residues. V shed 1 base and J shed 5 bases, with 14 bases lying between them.

This clonotype occurred a few times. V is TRBV29-1 and J is TRBJ1-1; TRBD1 agrees at 7 bases. Trimming removed 0 bases from V and 11 bases from J; junction bases left unmatched: 6. The V gene's germline CDR1 is SQVTM and CDR2 ANQGSEA. The CDR3 has 12 residues. Here the CDR3 DNA reads TGCAGCGTTGAAGAACCGACAGGGATGGCTTTCTTT. This translates into CSVEEPTGMAFF.

This chain joins TRBV20-1 and TRBJ2-4; 7 nucleotides match TRBD2. There are 15 residues in the CDR3. J lost 1 base, V lost 0 bases, and 3 bases had no gene match. Per the germline V gene, CDR1 is DFQATT and CDR2 is SNEGSKA (reference sequence). The CDR3 DNA follows: TGCAGTGCTAGAGACGTGCGGGAGGCCAAAAACATTCAGTACTTC. Protein product: CSARDVREAKNIQYF.

The J gene is TRBJ1-1, the V gene TRBV5-1; D gene ambiguous. The CDR3 is made up of 14 amino acids. Germline V gives CDR1 SGHRS, CDR2 YFSETQ. Trimming cost V 2 bases and J 3 bases, with 11 bases left between them. The CDR3 here is CASSFSEGYTEAFF. CDR3 DNA sequence: TGCGCCAGCAGCTTCAGTGAGGGCTACACTGAAGCTTTCTTT.

The rearrangement links TRBV19 to TRBJ2-5; D remains unclear. V lost 0 bases to trimming and J lost 0 bases, with 5 bases between them. The CDR3 loop spans 14 amino acids. Per germline, CDR1 LNHDA and CDR2 SQIVND (reference sequence). The CDR3, as DNA: TGTGCCAGTAGTATAGACCGGGACCAAGAGACCCAGTACTTC. Its protein product is CASSIDRDQETQYF. Looking up the rest from reference TRBV19 and TRBJ2-5 gives the full variable domain: DGGITQSPKYLFRKEGQNVTLSCEQNLNHDAMYWYRQDPGQGLRLIYYSQIVNDFQKGDIAEGYSVSREKKESFPLTVTSAQKNPTAFYLCASSIDRDQETQYFGPGTRLLVL.

This chain joins TRBV5-8 and TRBJ1-1, with 8 bases aligning to TRBD1. Germline V lookup: CDR1 SGHTS, CDR2 YDEGEE. V trimming: 4 bases; J trimming: 0 bases; junction bases outside the gene matches: 8. The length of the CDR3 is 16 residues. This chain's CDR3 is CASSQYRQGMNTEAFF. The DNA of the CDR3 is TGTGCCAGCAGCCAGTACCGACAGGGGATGAACACTGAAGCTTTCTTT.

As to this clonotype: Germline and junction disagree at one end, which may indicate a read error. The gene calls are TRBV6-2 or TRBV6-3 and TRBJ2-1; 11 bases line up with TRBD2. Germline V gene data show CDR1 as MNHEY and CDR2 as SVGEGT. This CDR3 comprises 14 residues. The DNA of the CDR3 is TGTGCCAGCAGTACCTTACTAGCGGGAGATGAGCAGCTCTTC. It is translated as CASSTLLAGDEQLF.